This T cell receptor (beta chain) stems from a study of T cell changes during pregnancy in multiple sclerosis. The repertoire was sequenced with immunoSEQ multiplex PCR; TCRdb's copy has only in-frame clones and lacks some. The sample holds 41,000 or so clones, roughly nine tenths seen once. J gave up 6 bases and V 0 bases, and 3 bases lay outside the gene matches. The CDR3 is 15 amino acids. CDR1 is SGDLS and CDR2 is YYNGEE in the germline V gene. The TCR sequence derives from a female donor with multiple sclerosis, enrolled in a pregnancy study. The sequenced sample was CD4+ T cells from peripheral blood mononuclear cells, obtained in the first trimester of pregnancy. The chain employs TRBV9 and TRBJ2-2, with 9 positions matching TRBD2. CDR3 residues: CASSVVAGGPGELFF. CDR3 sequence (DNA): TGTGCCAGCAGCGTAGTTGCGGGAGGGCCCGGGGAGCTGTTTTTT.